The 28 T cell receptor beta chains presented below share a single source sample, sequenced in a study of human T cells and chemical hapten exposure. As to time point: healthy volunteer bleed at 6 weeks. Total RNA was isolated from unfractionated whole blood. TCRdb re-derived calls from the RACE reads in MiXCR, one entry per CDR3 protein. Among 55,000 to 75,000 distinct CDR3 sequences listed, approximately 6.2% were seen once. The sample consisted of whole blood. The receptors were sampled from a female donor in good health. Some clones in this sample may be carry-over from other donors' samples.

The sample holds many counts of this clonotype. The chain is built from TRBV20-1 and TRBJ2-5; 8 nucleotides agree with TRBD1. The CDR3 extends over 13 amino acids. J lost 1 base, V lost 3 bases, and 1 base had no gene match. Germline CDR1 DFQATT, CDR2 SNEGSKA (reference sequence). The CDR3 DNA sequence: TGCAGTGCTAGCACAGGGGGCCAAGAGACCCAGTACTTC. It codes for CSASTGGQETQYF.

This clonotype was counted ten times or more. V usage is TRBV28 and J usage is TRBJ2-7; 7 nucleotides match TRBD1. The germline V gene has CDR1 MDHEN and CDR2 SYDVKM. This CDR3 is 15 amino acids long. V shed 6 bases, J shed 3 bases, and the junction held 11 bases outside the gene matches. The CDR3 bases are TGTGCCAGCAGCTCCCGGACAGGCCCCTTCTACGAGCAGTACTTC. It encodes CASSSRTGPFYEQYF.

V gene TRBV6-1 combines with J gene TRBJ2-3; 13 nucleotides align to TRBD2. Germline lookup yields CDR1 MNHNS and CDR2 SASEGT. The CDR3 consists of 16 residues. V lost 4 bases and J lost 3; bases outside the gene matches: 4. In DNA form, the CDR3 reads TGTGCCAGCAGTGCCGGACTAGCGGGAGCGACAGATACGCAGTATTTT. This gives the protein CASSAGLAGATDTQYF.

This clonotype has at least ten counts. The V gene is TRBV20-1, the J gene TRBJ2-3; no clear D. The germline gives CDR1 DFQATT, CDR2 SNEGSKA (reference sequence). The CDR3 totals 13 residues. V gave up 3 bases and J gave up 0 bases, with 7 bases separating them. The CDR3 protein is CSASQASTDTQYF. In DNA, the CDR3 is TGCAGTGCTAGTCAAGCGAGCACAGATACGCAGTATTTT.

In the case of this clonotype: One end of the junction varies from germline; a read error may be responsible. This chain connects TRBV12-3 or TRBV12-4 to TRBJ2-1; D might be TRBD1 (6 bases). The CDR3 runs 13 residues. CDR3 protein: CATSPDRRNEQFF. CDR3 nucleotide sequence: TGTGCCACCAGTCCCGACAGGAGAAATGAGCAGTTCTTC.

This clonotype was recorded many times. The chain is built from TRBV5-4 and TRBJ2-5; D is uncertain. The germline V and J ends were trimmed by 0 bases and 4 bases, with 4 bases remaining between them. This CDR3 spans 12 amino acids. Germline-derived CDR1 and CDR2 are SGHNT and YYREEE (reference sequence). The chain's CDR3 is CASSLDRETQYF. The CDR3 DNA is TGTGCCAGCAGCTTGGATCGAGAGACCCAGTACTTC.

V usage is TRBV23-1 and J usage is TRBJ2-3; a possible D gene is TRBD1 (6 bases). TRBV23-1 is noted as an ORF with a role that remains uncertain. V was cut by 0 bases and J by 3 bases, with 13 bases left in between. This CDR3 region has 16 residues. This CDR3 reads CASSQSVQGRTDTQYF. The CDR3, as DNA: TGCGCCAGCAGTCAATCGGTACAGGGAAGGACAGATACGCAGTATTTT.

This clonotype came up many times. This chain joins TRBV25-1 and TRBJ2-3, with D perhaps TRBD2 (5 bases). The CDR3 is made up of 16 amino acids. The germline V gene has CDR1 MGHDK and CDR2 SYGVNS. Trimming cost V 3 bases and J 2 bases, with 15 bases left between them. In DNA, the CDR3 is TGTGCCAGCAGTGACTCTAGCATTACCCTCACAGATACGCAGTATTTT. It codes for CASSDSSITLTDTQYF.

Concerning this clonotype itself: It may be a read error: a sequence one base away is much more abundant. V and J are TRBV7-3 and TRBJ2-5; 8 positions agree with TRBD2. The germline V gene has CDR1 SGHTA and CDR2 FQGTGA. The CDR3 spans 15 residues. The CDR3 bases are TGTTCCAGCAGCTTCGGTAGCGGGAAGGGTGAGACCCAGTACTTC. Translated, it gives CSSSFGSGKGETQYF.

This sequence joins TRBV28 and TRBJ2-3; 7 bases line up with TRBD2. Per germline, CDR1 MDHEN and CDR2 SYDVKM. The V gene end was trimmed by 3 bases and the J gene end by 5 bases; junction bases not matched to a gene: 5. This CDR3 has 14 amino acids. The CDR3 coding sequence is TGTGCCAGCAGTTTTGCGGGAGAGGAAGATACGCAGTATTTT. Encoded protein: CASSFAGEEDTQYF.

In its sample, this clonotype was seen a few times. The genes are TRBV20-1 and TRBJ2-3; TRBD1 matches 10 bases. V lost 4 bases, J lost 4 bases, and 8 bases stayed unmatched. The length of the CDR3 is 15 residues. Germline loops: CDR1 DFQATT, CDR2 SNEGSKA (reference sequence). The CDR3 DNA reads TGCAGTGCTACAGGACAGGGGGTAACCTCAGATACGCAGTATTTT. Protein: CSATGQGVTSDTQYF.

This clonotype was found a few times. This rearrangement joins TRBV6-1 to TRBJ2-5; perhaps TRBD1 as D (6 bases). Trimming shortened V by 5 bases and J by 1 base, and 11 bases separated the two germline ends. The CDR3 contains 14 residues. Germline V CDR1 and CDR2: MNHNS, SASEGT. CDR3 protein: CASSFLQGQETQYF. The CDR3, as DNA: TGTGCCAGCAGTTTCCTACAGGGCCAAGAGACCCAGTACTTC.

This clonotype was found a few times. The chain uses TRBV11-2 and TRBJ1-4, with D hard to call. The CDR3 runs to 11 residues. CDR1 is SGHAT, CDR2 FQNNGV, per germline. V was cut by 5 bases and J by 6 bases, with 4 bases left in between. The CDR3 here is CASSHDEKLFF. The CDR3 DNA sequence: TGTGCCAGCAGCCACGATGAAAAACTGTTTTTT.

This clonotype has ten or more counts. The chain recombines TRBV18 with TRBJ2-7; 9 bases fit TRBD1. This CDR3 contains 18 residues. Germline values: CDR1 KGHSH, CDR2 LQKENI. V shed 5 bases, J shed 3 bases, and the junction held 17 bases outside the gene matches. CDR3 nucleotides: TGTGCCAGCTCAGGTGGGCAAGGTGACAGGGGGAGATACTACGAGCAGTACTTC. Encoded protein: CASSGGQGDRGRYYEQYF.

This clonotype came up once. A much larger clone differs by one base, so this may be a read error. The chain recombines TRBV3-1 with TRBJ2-2; D remains unclear. The germline CDR1 and CDR2 sequences are LGHDT and YNNKEL (reference sequence). This CDR3 is built from 15 residues. DNA for the CDR3: TGTGCCAGCAGCCAAGTATTCGGATCCACCGCGGAGCTGTTTTTT. Translated: CASSQVFGSTAELFF.

This rearrangement joins TRBV29-1 to TRBJ2-1, with no clear D. The germline V gene has CDR1 SQVTM and CDR2 ANQGSEA. The CDR3 covers 11 residues. Trimming took off 5 bases at V and 4 bases at J, with 6 bases between the two ends. The CDR3 DNA sequence: TGCAGCGTTTGGGTTTACAATGAGCAGTTCTTC. Translated, it gives CSVWVYNEQFF.

This clonotype showed up many times. V usage is TRBV29-1 and J usage is TRBJ1-1, with 9 bases identical to TRBD1. This CDR3 contains 11 residues. The germline V gene has CDR1 SQVTM and CDR2 ANQGSEA. The ends lost 7 bases at V and 8 bases at J; junction bases unmatched: 5. The CDR3 region is CSATGGREAFF. Written as DNA, the CDR3 is TGCAGCGCCACAGGGGGCCGAGAAGCTTTCTTT. The full variable domain, rest sourced from reference TRBV29-1 and TRBJ1-1, is SAVISQKPSRDICQRGTSLTIQCQVDSQVTMMFWYRQQPGQSLTLIATANQGSEATYESGFVIDKFPISRPNLTFSTLTVSNMSPEDSSIYLCSATGGREAFFGQGTRLTVV.

This sequence joins TRBV2 and TRBJ2-3; D call uncertain. Germline assignment: CDR1 SNHLY and CDR2 FYNNEI. V was pared by 7 bases and J by 2 bases, with 4 bases between. This CDR3 region has 11 residues. CDR3 DNA sequence: TGTGCCAGCAAACTCACAGATACGCAGTATTTT. This translates into CASKLTDTQYF.

This clonotype was found a few times. This sequence may be a read error, since a much larger clone differs from it by one base. The chain couples TRBV6-4 to TRBJ2-3, with 8 nucleotides matching TRBD2. The CDR3 sequence is 15 residues long. Germline loops: CDR1 MRHNA, CDR2 SNTAGT. The V segment lost 3 bases and the J segment 1 base; nucleotides outside the gene matches: 3. The CDR3 sequence is CASSEGSGGTDTQYF. The CDR3 DNA reads as TGTGCCAGCAGTGAAGGTAGCGGGGGCACAGATACGCAGTATTTT.

V usage is TRBV3-1 and J usage is TRBJ2-3; TRBD1 agrees at 7 bases. Germline CDR1 is LGHDT and CDR2 is YNNKEL (reference sequence). The V and J ends lost 1 base and 2 bases, in that order; junction bases with no gene match: 9. The CDR3 has 17 residues. Here the CDR3 reads CASSQVWGQSPTDTQYF. DNA for the CDR3: TGTGCCAGCAGCCAAGTTTGGGGACAGAGTCCCACAGATACGCAGTATTTT.

This clonotype was observed many times. The CDR3 is CASSATGTGKGFF. In DNA form, the CDR3 reads TGTGCCAGCAGCGCCACCGGGACAGGAAAAGGTTTCTTT. V and J are TRBV5-4 and TRBJ1-1; 8 bases fit TRBD1. Germline V lookup: CDR1 SGHNT, CDR2 YYREEE (reference sequence). The CDR3 loop spans 13 amino acids. The V gene end was trimmed by 4 bases and the J gene end by 13 bases; junction bases not matched to a gene: 12.

This clonotype has a handful of counts. The rearrangement links TRBV12-3 or TRBV12-4 to TRBJ2-3; TRBD1 matches at 7 bases. This CDR3 contains 15 residues. V dropped 0 bases and J dropped 3; count of bases not matched to a gene: 3. The CDR3 nucleotides read TGTGCCAGCAGTTTAGCGGGACAGCAAACAGATACGCAGTATTTT. Translation gives CASSLAGQQTDTQYF.

This clonotype was detected ten times or more. The gene calls are TRBV2 and TRBJ2-5; TRBD2 might be the D (5 bases). Trimming removed 8 bases from V and 5 bases from J, with 12 bases in between. The CDR3 totals 12 residues. Germline CDR1 SNHLY, CDR2 FYNNEI. CDR3 nucleotide sequence: TGTGCCAGCGAAGGGAGTGGGGAGACCCAGTACTTC. Translated: CASEGSGETQYF.

In its sample, this clonotype was seen many times. The junction and the germline gene differ at one end; a read error may be behind it. The chain joins TRBV29-1 to TRBJ2-1, with D uncertain. The germline V gene encodes CDR1 SQVTM and CDR2 ANQGSEA. This CDR3 comprises 9 residues. CDR3 nucleotide sequence: TGCAGCGTTGGACCGGGTTTAATCTTC. Translating gives CSVGPGLIF.

This clonotype was picked up many times. The chain has TRBV20-1 and TRBJ2-1; D is unclear. Germline assignment: CDR1 DFQATT and CDR2 SNEGSKA (reference sequence). The CDR3 consists of 16 residues. Trimming took 0 bases from V and 2 from J, leaving 14 bases between them. The DNA for the CDR3 is TGCAGTGCTAGAGAACCGTCTGCCCCCCCCTACAATGAGCAGTTCTTC. It is translated as CSAREPSAPPYNEQFF.

This clonotype was counted only a few times. The rearrangement uses TRBV7-3 and TRBJ1-1, with a weak D call TRBD1 (6 bases). This CDR3 is built from 13 residues. The V end lost 3 bases, the J end lost 5 bases, and 10 bases lay between the germline ends. Looked up from germline, CDR1 is SGHTA and CDR2 is FQGTGA. The CDR3 spells CASSLGALTEAFF. The DNA of the CDR3 is TGTGCCAGCAGCTTGGGGGCTTTAACTGAAGCTTTCTTT.

This clonotype was observed many times. The chain combines TRBV27 with TRBJ2-6; TRBD1 or TRBD2 may be the D gene (5 bases each). Trimming stripped 4 bases from V and 0 bases from J, with 10 bases between. Germline lookup yields CDR1 MNHEY and CDR2 SMNVEV (reference sequence). CDR3 size: 16 residues. The CDR3 region is CASSSGRLSGANVLTF. The CDR3 region has the DNA TGTGCCAGCAGTTCGGGACGGCTCTCTGGGGCCAACGTCCTGACTTTC.

A few counts support this clonotype. The J gene is TRBJ2-5, the V gene TRBV28; 12 nucleotides line up with TRBD1. The germline V gene encodes CDR1 MDHEN and CDR2 SYDVKM. Unmatched junction bases numbered 3, after V lost 6 bases and J lost 1 base. The CDR3 loop spans 15 amino acids. CDR3 residues: CASSRDRGLQETQYF. The CDR3 DNA sequence: TGTGCCAGCAGCAGGGACAGGGGGCTCCAAGAGACCCAGTACTTC.